A selection of T cell receptor beta chains follows, all from one sample in a study of Ad26.COV2.S vaccination and SARS-CoV-2 variants. Assay: immunoSEQ multiplex PCR; the TCRdb copy retains only in-frame clones and omits some. This sample has 350,000 to 500,000 clones, with about 88% found just once. The sequencing here drew on peripheral blood, taken in a trial of Ad26.COV2.S vaccine versus placebo. These receptors all stem from a person between 18 and 65 years old who received the Ad26.COV2.S COVID-19 vaccine or a placebo. Both conserved end residues are part of each CDR3. D genes are given only for firm matches. A row's size may be missing; if present it is once, few, many or a size class.

abundance: -
j_gene: TRBJ2-1
v_gene: TRBV4-3
len: 13
d_gene: -
CDR3nt: TGCGCCAGCAGCCAAGCCCTTGCCGATGAGCAGTTCTTC
CDR3aa: CASSQALADEQFF

abundance: -
j_gene: TRBJ2-7
v_gene: TRBV15
len: 16
d_gene: TRBD1
CDR3nt: TGTGCCACCAGCAGAGCTCTCGGACAGGGTCTCTACGAGCAGTACTTC
CDR3aa: CATSRALGQGLYEQYF

abundance: -
j_gene: TRBJ1-4
v_gene: TRBV20-1
len: 13
d_gene: -
CDR3nt: TGCAGTGCTAGTAGCCGGGTAAATGAAAAACTGTTTTTT
CDR3aa: CSASSRVNEKLFF

abundance: -
j_gene: TRBJ1-5
v_gene: TRBV4-2
len: 15
d_gene: -
CDR3nt: TGTGCCAGCAGCCAAGATGAAGGCAGGGAGGGGCCCCAGCATTTT
CDR3aa: CASSQDEGREGPQHF

abundance: -
j_gene: TRBJ1-4
v_gene: TRBV27
len: 16
d_gene: TRBD1
CDR3nt: TGTGCCAGCAGACTGGGGGGGACAGGTCGGGGTGAAAAACTGTTTTTT
CDR3aa: CASRLGGTGRGEKLFF

abundance: -
j_gene: TRBJ2-5
v_gene: TRBV5-4
len: 15
d_gene: TRBD1
CDR3nt: TGTGCCAGCAGCTTGGGCGGGGGACAGGGAGAGACCCAGTACTTC
CDR3aa: CASSLGGGQGETQYF

abundance: -
j_gene: TRBJ1-4
v_gene: TRBV6-5
len: 16
d_gene: TRBD1
CDR3nt: TGTGCCAGCAGTTATTTGACAGGGGGCAGAGGCGAAAAACTGTTTTTT
CDR3aa: CASSYLTGGRGEKLFF

abundance: -
j_gene: TRBJ2-1
v_gene: TRBV5-1
len: 15
d_gene: TRBD1
CDR3nt: TGCGCCAGCAGCCAAGGGACAGGGGGCTTAGGTGAGCAGTTCTTC
CDR3aa: CASSQGTGGLGEQFF

abundance: -
j_gene: TRBJ2-3
v_gene: TRBV5-1
len: 16
d_gene: -
CDR3nt: TGCGCCAGCAGCTTGGCTTATCAGGGGTACACAGATACGCAGTATTTT
CDR3aa: CASSLAYQGYTDTQYF

abundance: -
j_gene: TRBJ2-3
v_gene: TRBV7-3
len: 13
d_gene: -
CDR3nt: TGTGCCAGCAGTCCTAAGACCGGGGATACGCAGTATTTT
CDR3aa: CASSPKTGDTQYF

abundance: -
j_gene: TRBJ1-1
v_gene: TRBV6-2/TRBV6-3
len: 13
d_gene: -
CDR3nt: TGTGCCAGCAGTTACCCTCAGAGCACTGAAGCTTTCTTT
CDR3aa: CASSYPQSTEAFF

abundance: -
j_gene: TRBJ1-5
v_gene: TRBV19
len: 15
d_gene: -
CDR3nt: TGTGCCAGTAGCAAAAGGACAGATAGCAATCAGCCCCAGCATTTT
CDR3aa: CASSKRTDSNQPQHF

abundance: -
j_gene: TRBJ1-1
v_gene: TRBV12-3/TRBV12-4
len: 13
d_gene: -
CDR3nt: TGTGCCAGCAGTTCGGAGTTGAACACTGAAGCTTTCTTT
CDR3aa: CASSSELNTEAFF

abundance: -
j_gene: TRBJ2-5
v_gene: TRBV3-1/TRBV3-2
len: 15
d_gene: -
CDR3nt: TGTGCCAGCAGCCAAGAAAAAGGACCTTCAGAGACCCAGTACTTC
CDR3aa: CASSQEKGPSETQYF

abundance: -
j_gene: TRBJ2-2
v_gene: TRBV4-1
len: 17
d_gene: TRBD2
CDR3nt: TGCGCCAGCAGCCAGGGCGCCGGACTAGCGAACACCGGGGAGCTGTTTTTT
CDR3aa: CASSQGAGLANTGELFF

abundance: once
j_gene: TRBJ1-3
v_gene: TRBV13
len: 16
d_gene: TRBD1
CDR3nt: TGTGCCAGCAGCTTAGGACAGGGGGACTCTGGAAACACCATATATTTT
CDR3aa: CASSLGQGDSGNTIYF

abundance: -
j_gene: TRBJ1-1
v_gene: TRBV29-1
len: 13
d_gene: -
CDR3nt: TGCAGCGTGGGACACCTCATGAACACTGAAGCTTTCTTT
CDR3aa: CSVGHLMNTEAFF

abundance: -
j_gene: TRBJ1-1
v_gene: TRBV11-2
len: 14
d_gene: -
CDR3nt: TGTGCCAGCAGCAAAACCGGGACGAGCTTCGAAGCTTTCTTT
CDR3aa: CASSKTGTSFEAFF

abundance: -
j_gene: TRBJ2-2
v_gene: TRBV19
len: 15
d_gene: -
CDR3nt: TGTGCCAGTAGTATGGGGACTGGAGAGACCGGGGAGCTGTTTTTT
CDR3aa: CASSMGTGETGELFF

abundance: -
j_gene: TRBJ1-1
v_gene: TRBV11-1
len: 14
d_gene: -
CDR3nt: TGTGCCAGCAGCTTAGAAGTTGCCAACACTGAAGCTTTCTTT
CDR3aa: CASSLEVANTEAFF

abundance: -
j_gene: TRBJ1-5
v_gene: TRBV4-3
len: 16
d_gene: -
CDR3nt: TGCGCCAGCAGCCAAGATCATGTTAGGGTGTCCCAGCCCCAGCATTTT
CDR3aa: CASSQDHVRVSQPQHF

abundance: -
j_gene: TRBJ1-5
v_gene: TRBV7-8
len: 15
d_gene: TRBD1
CDR3nt: TGTGCCAGCAGCTCCACGACAGGGGGCGATCAGCCCCAGCATTTT
CDR3aa: CASSSTTGGDQPQHF

abundance: few
j_gene: TRBJ2-6
v_gene: TRBV18
len: 13
d_gene: -
CDR3nt: TGTGCCACCCATGAATCTGGGGCCAACGTCCTGACTTTC
CDR3aa: CATHESGANVLTF

abundance: once
j_gene: TRBJ2-1
v_gene: TRBV5-1
len: 12
d_gene: -
CDR3nt: TGCGCCAGCAGCTTGGTCGGGGATGAGCAGTTCTTC
CDR3aa: CASSLVGDEQFF

abundance: -
j_gene: TRBJ1-4
v_gene: TRBV11-1
len: 14
d_gene: TRBD1
CDR3nt: TGTGCCAGCAGCCCGGGACAGCATAATGAAAAACTGTTTTTT
CDR3aa: CASSPGQHNEKLFF

abundance: -
j_gene: TRBJ1-1
v_gene: TRBV5-8
len: 15
d_gene: -
CDR3nt: TGTGCCAGCAGTCAATCCGGGGAACCGAACACTGAAGCTTTCTTT
CDR3aa: CASSQSGEPNTEAFF

abundance: -
j_gene: TRBJ1-2
v_gene: TRBV16
len: 14
d_gene: -
CDR3nt: TGTGCCAGCAGCCAATCAACCGGGAGCTATGGCTACACCTTC
CDR3aa: CASSQSTGSYGYTF

abundance: -
j_gene: TRBJ2-7
v_gene: TRBV28
len: 12
d_gene: -
CDR3nt: TGTGCCAGCAGCCCCGTACCCTACGAGCAGTACTTC
CDR3aa: CASSPVPYEQYF

abundance: -
j_gene: TRBJ2-7
v_gene: TRBV10-2
len: 15
d_gene: TRBD2
CDR3nt: TGCGCCAGCACCGGACTAGCGGGGGGGACCTACGAGCAGTACTTC
CDR3aa: CASTGLAGGTYEQYF